The rows below give T cell receptor beta chains drawn from one sample of a study of cytomegalovirus exposure and HLA in healthy donors. Generated by immunoSEQ multiplex PCR, the TCRdb table keeps only in-frame clones and is missing some. The sample comprises roughly 100,000 clones, around 75% of which are singletons, and roughly 1.9% rests with the top ten. Source material: PBMCs. The source is a man younger than 45 in good health and CMV-seronegative. CDR3s include the opening cysteine and the closing phenylalanine or tryptophan. Each record gives: D gene, CDR3 length, J gene, V gene, clone size, CDR3 DNA, CDR3 protein. A D gene is named only where the DNA matches it firmly. Expanded clones are given a class, and other clones once, few, many or no size at all.

d_call: -; cdr3_length: 14; j_call: TRBJ1-5; v_call: TRBV11-2; clone_size: -; cdr3_nt: TGTGCCAGCAGCTTAGATCTTAGCAATCAGCCCCAGCATTTT; cdr3_aa: CASSLDLSNQPQHF
d_call: TRBD2; cdr3_length: 14; j_call: TRBJ2-7; v_call: TRBV13; clone_size: -; cdr3_nt: TGTGCCAGCAGCCAATTTTATAGCGGGAACGAGCAGTACTTC; cdr3_aa: CASSQFYSGNEQYF
d_call: -; cdr3_length: 15; j_call: TRBJ2-3; v_call: TRBV2; clone_size: -; cdr3_nt: TGTGCCAGCAGTGGCGCGCACAGCCGCACAGATACGCAGTATTTT; cdr3_aa: CASSGAHSRTDTQYF
d_call: -; cdr3_length: 11; j_call: TRBJ2-1; v_call: TRBV29-1; clone_size: -; cdr3_nt: TGCAGCGGACACTCCTACAATGAGCAGTTCTTC; cdr3_aa: CSGHSYNEQFF
d_call: -; cdr3_length: 15; j_call: TRBJ1-4; v_call: TRBV19; clone_size: -; cdr3_nt: TGTGCCAGTAGTTACACAGATGCAACTAATGAAAAACTGTTTTTT; cdr3_aa: CASSYTDATNEKLFF
d_call: -; cdr3_length: 14; j_call: TRBJ1-1; v_call: TRBV6-5; clone_size: -; cdr3_nt: TGTGCCAGCAGAGAGTGGGCCTCGAACACTGAAGCTTTCTTT; cdr3_aa: CASREWASNTEAFF
d_call: -; cdr3_length: 16; j_call: TRBJ2-1; v_call: TRBV10-3; clone_size: few; cdr3_nt: TGTGCCATCGGCCTCAGGGACATTCACTCCTACAATGAGCAGTTCTTC; cdr3_aa: CAIGLRDIHSYNEQFF
d_call: -; cdr3_length: 15; j_call: TRBJ2-5; v_call: TRBV6-1; clone_size: -; cdr3_nt: TGTGCCAGCAGTCTGGACCCACGGGGGCAAGAGACCCAGTACTTC; cdr3_aa: CASSLDPRGQETQYF
d_call: TRBD1; cdr3_length: 14; j_call: TRBJ1-6; v_call: TRBV19; clone_size: -; cdr3_nt: TGTGCCAGTAGTACGGGACAGCCTAATTCACCCCTCCACTTT; cdr3_aa: CASSTGQPNSPLHF
d_call: -; cdr3_length: 12; j_call: TRBJ1-6; v_call: TRBV28; clone_size: -; cdr3_nt: TGTGCCGCGGGAGGGTACGGTTCACCCCTCCACTTT; cdr3_aa: CAAGGYGSPLHF
d_call: -; cdr3_length: 14; j_call: TRBJ2-5; v_call: TRBV6-5; clone_size: once; cdr3_nt: TGTGCCAGCCGAGCTGACAGGTTACAAGAGACCCAGTACTTC; cdr3_aa: CASRADRLQETQYF
d_call: TRBD1; cdr3_length: 14; j_call: TRBJ2-2; v_call: TRBV28; clone_size: -; cdr3_nt: TGTGCCAGCAGAACAGGGGCGAACACCGGGGAGCTGTTTTTT; cdr3_aa: CASRTGANTGELFF
d_call: -; cdr3_length: 14; j_call: TRBJ2-3; v_call: TRBV6-1; clone_size: -; cdr3_nt: TGTGCCAGCACTGTGGCCAGGGTTACAGATACGCAGTATTTT; cdr3_aa: CASTVARVTDTQYF
d_call: TRBD2; cdr3_length: 15; j_call: TRBJ2-1; v_call: TRBV6-6; clone_size: few; cdr3_nt: TGTGCCAGCAGTCAGACTAGCGGGAGGCGTGATGAGCAGTTCTTC; cdr3_aa: CASSQTSGRRDEQFF
d_call: TRBD1; cdr3_length: 15; j_call: TRBJ1-5; v_call: TRBV5-1; clone_size: -; cdr3_nt: TGCGCCAGCAGCCCGGACAGGGGGGGCAATCAGCCCCAGCATTTT; cdr3_aa: CASSPDRGGNQPQHF
d_call: -; cdr3_length: 14; j_call: TRBJ1-2; v_call: TRBV7-2; clone_size: -; cdr3_nt: TGTGCCAGTAATCAGGAGGGGCCCAACTATGGCTACACCTTC; cdr3_aa: CASNQEGPNYGYTF
d_call: TRBD1; cdr3_length: 15; j_call: TRBJ2-7; v_call: TRBV5-4; clone_size: -; cdr3_nt: TGTGCCAGCAGCCAGACGACAGGGCCAACCTACGAGCAGTACTTC; cdr3_aa: CASSQTTGPTYEQYF
d_call: TRBD2; cdr3_length: 16; j_call: TRBJ2-1; v_call: TRBV4-2; clone_size: few; cdr3_nt: TGTGCCAGCAGCCAAGAAAGCGGGATCTCCTACAATGAGCAGTTCTTC; cdr3_aa: CASSQESGISYNEQFF
d_call: TRBD2; cdr3_length: 15; j_call: TRBJ2-3; v_call: TRBV19; clone_size: -; cdr3_nt: TGTGCCAGTAGGGGGACTAGCGGGAGCACAGATACGCAGTATTTT; cdr3_aa: CASRGTSGSTDTQYF
d_call: TRBD1; cdr3_length: 13; j_call: TRBJ2-3; v_call: TRBV5-4; clone_size: -; cdr3_nt: TGTGCCAGCAGCTTAACAGGGGGGGATACGCAGTATTTT; cdr3_aa: CASSLTGGDTQYF
d_call: -; cdr3_length: 14; j_call: TRBJ1-3; v_call: TRBV4-1; clone_size: -; cdr3_nt: TGCGCCAGCAGCCAAATATATTCTGGAAACACCATATATTTT; cdr3_aa: CASSQIYSGNTIYF
d_call: -; cdr3_length: 16; j_call: TRBJ1-1; v_call: TRBV28; clone_size: few; cdr3_nt: TGTGCCAGCAAAACCTACAGGGCGGCGGAGAACACTGAAGCTTTCTTT; cdr3_aa: CASKTYRAAENTEAFF
d_call: -; cdr3_length: 14; j_call: TRBJ2-3; v_call: TRBV6-1; clone_size: -; cdr3_nt: TGTGCCAGCAGACCGGTAGTCGCCACAGATACGCAGTATTTT; cdr3_aa: CASRPVVATDTQYF
d_call: TRBD1; cdr3_length: 16; j_call: TRBJ2-5; v_call: TRBV4-1; clone_size: -; cdr3_nt: TGCGCCAGCAGCCAAGCCCCGGGACAGTACCAAGAGACCCAGTACTTC; cdr3_aa: CASSQAPGQYQETQYF
d_call: -; cdr3_length: 16; j_call: TRBJ1-3; v_call: TRBV6-4; clone_size: -; cdr3_nt: TGTGCCAGCAGTGACGGCAGGCGAGGGTCTGGAAACACCATATATTTT; cdr3_aa: CASSDGRRGSGNTIYF
d_call: -; cdr3_length: 16; j_call: TRBJ1-1; v_call: TRBV19; clone_size: few; cdr3_nt: TGTGCCAGTAGTATAGACCCCGCGGGGAGGGGCACTGAAGCTTTCTTT; cdr3_aa: CASSIDPAGRGTEAFF
d_call: TRBD2; cdr3_length: 16; j_call: TRBJ2-5; v_call: TRBV5-1; clone_size: -; cdr3_nt: TGCGCCAGCAGCGGGGGACTAGCGGCGACTCAAGAGACCCAGTACTTC; cdr3_aa: CASSGGLAATQETQYF
d_call: -; cdr3_length: 13; j_call: TRBJ2-5; v_call: TRBV6-5; clone_size: -; cdr3_nt: TGTGCCAGCAGTAGGACAGTCGAAGAGACCCAGTACTTC; cdr3_aa: CASSRTVEETQYF
d_call: -; cdr3_length: 17; j_call: TRBJ1-5; v_call: TRBV4-1; clone_size: -; cdr3_nt: TGCGCCAGCAGCCAAGACGTGGGCAGGGGACACCATCAGCCCCAGCATTTT; cdr3_aa: CASSQDVGRGHHQPQHF
d_call: -; cdr3_length: 14; j_call: TRBJ1-1; v_call: TRBV5-1; clone_size: once; cdr3_nt: TGCGCCAGTATGAGTGGGGACCAGGGGACTGAAGCTTTCTTT; cdr3_aa: CASMSGDQGTEAFF
d_call: -; cdr3_length: 16; j_call: TRBJ1-5; v_call: TRBV15; clone_size: few; cdr3_nt: TGTGCCACCAGCACCAGGGGAGCTCATAGCAATCAGCCCCAGCATTTT; cdr3_aa: CATSTRGAHSNQPQHF
d_call: -; cdr3_length: 15; j_call: TRBJ2-7; v_call: TRBV5-1; clone_size: -; cdr3_nt: TGCGCCAGCAGCAGGGAGGCGCGGGGATTATACGAGCAGTACTTC; cdr3_aa: CASSREARGLYEQYF
d_call: -; cdr3_length: 13; j_call: TRBJ2-7; v_call: TRBV9; clone_size: -; cdr3_nt: TGTGCCAGCAGCGTAGAAGAGTGGTACGAGCAGTACTTC; cdr3_aa: CASSVEEWYEQYF
d_call: -; cdr3_length: 15; j_call: TRBJ1-1; v_call: TRBV11-3; clone_size: -; cdr3_nt: TGTGCCAGCAGCACGGGTGGGAGTTTGAACACTGAAGCTTTCTTT; cdr3_aa: CASSTGGSLNTEAFF
d_call: TRBD2; cdr3_length: 13; j_call: TRBJ2-3; v_call: TRBV27; clone_size: few; cdr3_nt: TGTGCCTGTGGCGGGGGGTACACAGATACGCAGTATTTT; cdr3_aa: CACGGGYTDTQYF
d_call: TRBD1; cdr3_length: 18; j_call: TRBJ1-2; v_call: TRBV4-1; clone_size: -; cdr3_nt: TGCGCCAGCAGCCAAGAACGGCAGGGGGCGACAAGTCTAGACGGCTACACCTTC; cdr3_aa: CASSQERQGATSLDGYTF
d_call: TRBD1; cdr3_length: 15; j_call: TRBJ2-1; v_call: TRBV13; clone_size: once; cdr3_nt: TGTGCCAGCAGCCAGGACAGGGGCCTCTACAATGAGCAGTTCTTC; cdr3_aa: CASSQDRGLYNEQFF
d_call: TRBD1; cdr3_length: 15; j_call: TRBJ2-7; v_call: TRBV19; clone_size: few; cdr3_nt: TGTGCCAGTAGTACCCTGGGACAGGGGGAGTACGAGCAGTACTTC; cdr3_aa: CASSTLGQGEYEQYF
d_call: TRBD1; cdr3_length: 15; j_call: TRBJ2-2; v_call: TRBV18; clone_size: -; cdr3_nt: TGTGCCAGCTCACCGTGGACAGGGGACACCGGGGAGCTGTTTTTT; cdr3_aa: CASSPWTGDTGELFF
d_call: -; cdr3_length: 13; j_call: TRBJ1-1; v_call: TRBV29-1; clone_size: -; cdr3_nt: TGCAGCGTTGAACCCACTCAGAACACTGAAGCTTTCTTT; cdr3_aa: CSVEPTQNTEAFF
d_call: TRBD1; cdr3_length: 15; j_call: TRBJ1-2; v_call: TRBV4-2; clone_size: once; cdr3_nt: TGTGCCAGCAGCCAAGTTGGGACAGGAGGCTATGGCTACACCTTC; cdr3_aa: CASSQVGTGGYGYTF
d_call: -; cdr3_length: 12; j_call: TRBJ2-7; v_call: TRBV7-6; clone_size: -; cdr3_nt: TGTGCCAGCAGGGGCCGCTCCTACGAGCAGTACTTC; cdr3_aa: CASRGRSYEQYF
d_call: TRBD2; cdr3_length: 14; j_call: TRBJ2-1; v_call: TRBV6-5; clone_size: few; cdr3_nt: TGTGCCAGCAGTTACCCCGGGACTAGCACTGAGCAGTTCTTC; cdr3_aa: CASSYPGTSTEQFF
d_call: -; cdr3_length: 22; j_call: TRBJ1-5; v_call: TRBV29-1; clone_size: -; cdr3_nt: TGCAGCGTTGAATCGGAGGGAGGTACTATGGACGATATGGAAGATAGCAATCAGCCCCAGCATTTT; cdr3_aa: CSVESEGGTMDDMEDSNQPQHF
d_call: -; cdr3_length: 12; j_call: TRBJ1-2; v_call: TRBV11-2; clone_size: -; cdr3_nt: TGTGCCAGCAGCCCGTTCGGAGGTGGCTACACCTTC; cdr3_aa: CASSPFGGGYTF
d_call: -; cdr3_length: 14; j_call: TRBJ2-1; v_call: TRBV19; clone_size: -; cdr3_nt: TGTGCCACCCCCTTGACAGAGACGTACAATGAGCAGTTCTTC; cdr3_aa: CATPLTETYNEQFF
d_call: TRBD2; cdr3_length: 15; j_call: TRBJ2-5; v_call: TRBV7-2; clone_size: -; cdr3_nt: TGTGCCAGCAGCCGGTCTAGCGGGGGGACATTAACCCAGTACTTC; cdr3_aa: CASSRSSGGTLTQYF
d_call: -; cdr3_length: 11; j_call: TRBJ2-3; v_call: TRBV5-1; clone_size: few; cdr3_nt: TGCGCCAGCAGAACAACAGATACGCAGTATTTT; cdr3_aa: CASRTTDTQYF
d_call: TRBD2; cdr3_length: 16; j_call: TRBJ2-7; v_call: TRBV10-3; clone_size: -; cdr3_nt: TGTGCCATCAGTGAGATCGGACTAGCGGATACCTACGAGCAGTACTTC; cdr3_aa: CAISEIGLADTYEQYF
d_call: -; cdr3_length: 15; j_call: TRBJ2-2; v_call: TRBV7-8; clone_size: -; cdr3_nt: TGTGCCAGCAGCTTCCTGCTTTTTCAGACCGGGGAGCTGTTTTTT; cdr3_aa: CASSFLLFQTGELFF
d_call: TRBD2; cdr3_length: 19; j_call: TRBJ2-3; v_call: TRBV4-3; clone_size: few; cdr3_nt: TGCGCCAGCAGCCAAGACACTATACCTAGCGGGGGTTACACAGATACGCAGTATTTT; cdr3_aa: CASSQDTIPSGGYTDTQYF
d_call: -; cdr3_length: 12; j_call: TRBJ1-1; v_call: TRBV29-1; clone_size: -; cdr3_nt: TGCAGCGGTGGAAGCGGAGGGACTGAAGCTTTCTTT; cdr3_aa: CSGGSGGTEAFF
d_call: TRBD2; cdr3_length: 14; j_call: TRBJ2-3; v_call: TRBV5-1; clone_size: -; cdr3_nt: TGCGCCAGCAGTTATAGCGGGGGCACAGATACGCAGTATTTT; cdr3_aa: CASSYSGGTDTQYF
d_call: TRBD1; cdr3_length: 13; j_call: TRBJ2-7; v_call: TRBV6-5; clone_size: -; cdr3_nt: TGTGCCAGCAGCAACAGGGGTGCCTACGAGCAGTACTTC; cdr3_aa: CASSNRGAYEQYF
d_call: -; cdr3_length: 14; j_call: TRBJ1-3; v_call: TRBV6-1; clone_size: few; cdr3_nt: TGTGCCAGCTCCAGTGATCCCTCTGGAAACACCATATATTTT; cdr3_aa: CASSSDPSGNTIYF
d_call: -; cdr3_length: 14; j_call: TRBJ1-1; v_call: TRBV6-4; clone_size: -; cdr3_nt: TGTGCCAGCAGTGACAGCTCCGCGAACACTGAAGCTTTCTTT; cdr3_aa: CASSDSSANTEAFF
d_call: -; cdr3_length: 16; j_call: TRBJ1-1; v_call: TRBV5-6; clone_size: -; cdr3_nt: TGTGCCAGCAGCGCACAGGGACAAAGTTTGGGCACTGAAGCTTTCTTT; cdr3_aa: CASSAQGQSLGTEAFF
d_call: TRBD1; cdr3_length: 15; j_call: TRBJ2-2; v_call: TRBV5-5; clone_size: -; cdr3_nt: TGTGCCAGCAGCTTGTTGCAGGGGGACACCGGGGAGCTGTTTTTT; cdr3_aa: CASSLLQGDTGELFF
d_call: TRBD1; cdr3_length: 15; j_call: TRBJ2-7; v_call: TRBV4-3; clone_size: -; cdr3_nt: TGCGCCAGCAGCCAAGGACAGGGGGGGACCTACGAGCAGTACTTC; cdr3_aa: CASSQGQGGTYEQYF
d_call: -; cdr3_length: 15; j_call: TRBJ2-3; v_call: TRBV29-1; clone_size: -; cdr3_nt: TGCAGCGTTGAATTGACAGCCCCCAGCACAGATACGCAGTATTTT; cdr3_aa: CSVELTAPSTDTQYF